Presented here are 26 T cell receptor beta chains from one specimen sequenced in a study of shared clonotypes between healthy human individuals. Generated by immunoSEQ multiplex PCR, the TCRdb table keeps only in-frame clones and is missing some. This sample has about 2 million clones; approximately 95% occur once, and the top ten carry less than 1.5%. Naive CD8 cells lacked CD45RO, underwent positive selection for CCR7 and left out terminally differentiated effector memory CD45RA+ cells. The specimen sequenced was naive CD8+ T cells sorted from blood. These receptors came from a man between 18 and 35 years old in good health.

In this sample, this clone turned up once. Other DNA sequences of this sample code for an identical CDR3. The V gene is TRBV4-1, the J gene TRBJ1-1; D uncertain. CDR1 is MGHRA, CDR2 YSYEKL, per germline. CDR3 length: 13 residues. Trimming left V 2 bases short and J 0 bases short, with 4 bases between. CDR3 protein: CASSQLVNTEAFF. For the CDR3, the DNA is TGCGCCAGCAGCCAACTGGTGAACACTGAAGCTTTCTTT.

This clone has only one observation. V gene TRBV11-2 combines with J gene TRBJ2-7, with D unclear. In germline, CDR1 is SGHAT, CDR2 FQNNGV. Trimming stripped 0 bases from V and 4 bases from J, with 10 bases between. This CDR3 is built from 14 residues. CDR3 amino acids: CASSLDVGEYEQYF. CDR3 in DNA: TGTGCCAGCAGCTTAGATGTCGGAGAGTACGAGCAGTACTTC. Supplemented by reference TRBV11-2 and TRBJ2-7, the full variable domain reads EAGVAQSPRYKIIEKRQSVAFWCNPISGHATLYWYQQILGQGPKLLIQFQNNGVVDDSQLPKDRFSAERLKGVDSTLKIQPAKLEDSAVYLCASSLDVGEYEQYFGPGTRLTVT.

The gene calls are TRBV13 and TRBJ1-4, with a weak D call TRBD1 (5 bases). The CDR3 is 15 amino acids. V shed 2 bases and J shed 5 bases, with 12 bases lying between them. CDR1 PRHDT and CDR2 FYEKMQ come from the germline V gene (reference sequence). The CDR3: CASSLMSRVNEKLFF. Written as DNA, the CDR3 is TGTGCCAGCAGCTTAATGAGCAGGGTAAATGAAAAACTGTTTTTT. The full variable domain, its missing parts supplied by reference TRBV13 and TRBJ1-4, is AAGVIQSPRHLIKEKRETATLKCYPIPRHDTVYWYQQGPGQDPQFLISFYEKMQSDKGSIPDRFSAQQFSDYHSELNMSSLELGDSALYFCASSLMSRVNEKLFFGSGTQLSVL.

The gene calls are TRBV27 and TRBJ2-2, with 7 bases lining up with TRBD2. V lost 10 bases and J lost 4; bases outside the gene matches: 6. Germline values: CDR1 MNHEY, CDR2 SMNVEV (reference sequence). The CDR3 runs 13 residues. The CDR3 is CAIASGPTGELFF. CDR3 sequence (DNA): TGTGCCATCGCTAGCGGCCCCACCGGGGAGCTGTTTTTT.

With regard to this clone: Within the sample, other DNA sequences also encode this same CDR3. This chain links TRBV28 with TRBJ2-2; no clear D gene. Trimming shortened V by 3 bases and J by 5 bases, and 7 bases separated the two germline ends. Per germline, CDR1 MDHEN and CDR2 SYDVKM. The CDR3 contains 13 residues. The CDR3 DNA reads as TGTGCCAGCAGTTTTAGGGCTACCGGGGAGCTGTTTTTT. Translation gives CASSFRATGELFF.

The gene calls are TRBV19 and TRBJ2-2; D is uncertain. V lost 9 bases to trimming and J lost 5 bases, with 13 bases between them. Germline V gene sequence: CDR1 LNHDA, CDR2 SQIVND (reference sequence). The length of the CDR3 is 13 residues. The chain's CDR3 is CASRTPNTGELFF. DNA for the CDR3: TGTGCCAGCCGGACGCCAAATACCGGGGAGCTGTTTTTT.

The sample holds many counts of this clone. The chain recombines TRBV27 with TRBJ1-4; TRBD1 might be the D (5 bases). Deletions cut 2 bases from V and 3 bases from J, with 16 bases between. The CDR3 extends over 17 amino acids. Germline loops: CDR1 MNHEY, CDR2 SMNVEV (reference sequence). For the CDR3, the DNA is TGTGCCAGCAGTTTAGGGGGTCAGGGTACTGCTAATGAAAAACTGTTTTTT. It translates to CASSLGGQGTANEKLFF. Based on the CDR3 plus reference TRBV27 and TRBJ1-4, the full variable domain is EAQVTQNPRYLITVTGKKLTVTCSQNMNHEYMSWYRQDPGLGLRQIYYSMNVEVTDKGDVPEGYKVSRKEKRNFPLILESPSPNQTSLYFCASSLGGQGTANEKLFFGSGTQLSVL.

V and J are TRBV18 and TRBJ2-3, with 13 bases lining up with TRBD2. Looked up from germline, CDR1 is KGHSH and CDR2 is LQKENI. This CDR3 has 21 residues. Unmatched junction bases numbered 21, after V lost 5 bases and J lost 4 bases. The CDR3 bases are TGTGCCAGCTCAGCCAGACCACTAGCGGGAGGGCCTCGGCGGGATCCAGATACGCAGTATTTT. It encodes CASSARPLAGGPRRDPDTQYF.

CDR3 in DNA: TGTGCCAGCAGTGAAAAGGGAGCGGGGGAGCCCTCGGGAGATGAGCAGTTCTTC. Its protein product is CASSEKGAGEPSGDEQFF. This chain links TRBV6-1 with TRBJ2-1; 8 bases match TRBD2. CDR3 length equals 18 residues. Unmatched junction bases numbered 17, after V lost 2 bases and J lost 8 bases. Germline V CDR1 and CDR2: MNHNS, SASEGT.

The V call is TRBV27, the J call TRBJ2-1; 8 bases agree with TRBD2. The CDR3 covers 14 residues. Germline V gives CDR1 MNHEY, CDR2 SMNVEV (reference sequence). After removal of 5 bases from V and 5 bases from J, the junction contained 5 bases not matched to a gene. The CDR3 loop is CASSPLAGNNEQFF. The DNA for the CDR3 is TGTGCCAGCAGTCCATTAGCGGGGAACAATGAGCAGTTCTTC.

This chain connects TRBV10-1 to TRBJ2-1, with D tentatively TRBD1 or TRBD2 (5 bases each). The V end lost 0 bases, the J end lost 6 bases, and 12 bases lay between the germline ends. The germline V gene has CDR1 WNHNN and CDR2 SYGVQD (reference sequence). The CDR3 covers 15 residues. The CDR3 protein is CASSESGVGFNEQFF. CDR3 in DNA: TGCGCCAGCAGTGAGTCGGGGGTGGGATTCAATGAGCAGTTCTTC.

In nucleotides, the CDR3 is TGTGCCAGCAGGAGAATGGAACAGGGGTTAACTGAAGCTTTCTTT. Its protein is CASRRMEQGLTEAFF. The rearrangement uses TRBV6-1 and TRBJ1-1; 7 bases fit TRBD1. CDR1 MNHNS and CDR2 SASEGT come from the germline V gene. Unmatched junction bases numbered 12, after V lost 6 bases and J lost 5 bases. The CDR3 is 15 residues long.

The V and J genes are TRBV7-6 and TRBJ1-1, with D possibly being TRBD1 (6 bases). This CDR3 has 12 residues. Germline V gene sequence: CDR1 SGHVS, CDR2 FNYEAQ. V was cut by 7 bases and J by 1 base, with 7 bases left in between. In DNA, the CDR3 is TGTGCCAGCATGGGGGCGAACACTGAAGCTTTCTTT. Protein: CASMGANTEAFF.

The rearrangement joins TRBV9 to TRBJ2-1, with 9 bases identical to TRBD2. J was trimmed by 2 bases and V by 0 bases; bases with no gene match: 3. The CDR3 runs 16 residues. Germline V lookup: CDR1 SGDLS, CDR2 YYNGEE. As DNA, the CDR3 is TGTGCCAGCAGCGTAGAGGGACTAGCCCCCTACAATGAGCAGTTCTTC. It encodes CASSVEGLAPYNEQFF.

The chain's CDR3 is CASSSQGEGQPQHF. The CDR3 bases are TGTGCCAGCAGCTCACAGGGCGAGGGGCAGCCCCAGCATTTT. The gene calls are TRBV7-9 and TRBJ1-5, with D perhaps matching TRBD1 (6 bases). CDR1 and CDR2 (germline): SEHNR, FQNEAQ (reference sequence). Trimming took 4 bases from V and 7 from J, leaving 14 bases between them. The CDR3 runs to 14 residues. Variable domain in full (rest from reference TRBV7-9 and TRBJ1-5): DTGVSQNPRHKITKRGQNVTFRCDPISEHNRLYWYRQTLGQGPEFLTYFQNEAQLEKSRLLSDRFSAERPKGSFSTLEIQRTEQGDSAMYLCASSSQGEGQPQHFGDGTRLSIL.

The V gene is TRBV7-6, the J gene TRBJ2-7; 9 bases are a match to TRBD2. CDR1 is SGHVS, CDR2 FNYEAQ, per germline. The ends lost 9 bases at V and 0 bases at J; junction bases unmatched: 6. The CDR3 runs to 14 residues. The CDR3 DNA follows: TGTGCCAGTAGCAGCGGGGGGAACTCCTACGAGCAGTACTTC. Translation gives CASSSGGNSYEQYF.

V is TRBV5-4 and J is TRBJ1-2; 8 bases line up with TRBD1. J lost 6 bases, V lost 0 bases, and 1 base had no gene match. This CDR3 is built from 13 residues. Germline V gene sequence: CDR1 SGHNT, CDR2 YYREEE (reference sequence). CDR3 loop: CASSLAGGNGYTF. CDR3 coding DNA: TGTGCCAGCAGCTTGGCAGGGGGCAATGGCTACACCTTC.

V and J are TRBV2 and TRBJ2-7; 12 nucleotides match TRBD2. Germline loops: CDR1 SNHLY, CDR2 FYNNEI. After removal of 4 bases from V and 6 bases from J, the junction contained 4 bases not matched to a gene. The CDR3 consists of 14 residues. The DNA for the CDR3 is TGTGCCAGCAGTGGGACTAGCGGGAACGTCGAGCAGTACTTC. Translating it yields CASSGTSGNVEQYF.

This clone has a single count. CDR3 DNA: TGTGCCAGCAGTGAATTCAGGGACGAGAACAATCAGCCCCAGCATTTT. This sequence encodes CASSEFRDENNQPQHF. The rearrangement links TRBV2 to TRBJ1-5, with D possibly TRBD1 on 5 matching bases. V was trimmed by 2 bases and J by 3 bases, leaving 14 bases between them. This CDR3 has 16 residues. Germline V gene data show CDR1 as SNHLY and CDR2 as FYNNEI.

This clone came up once. The chain couples TRBV6-1 to TRBJ2-3, with a tentative D call TRBD2 (5 bases). The CDR3 length is 13 residues. Trimming took off 6 bases at V and 2 bases at J, with 9 bases between the two ends. Germline assignment: CDR1 MNHNS and CDR2 SASEGT. CDR3 coding DNA: TGTGCCAGCAGGGACGGGGTCACAGATACGCAGTATTTT. Residues: CASRDGVTDTQYF.

The chain links TRBV13 to TRBJ1-5; TRBD1 matches 9 bases. V shed 6 bases, J shed 6 bases, and the junction held 9 bases outside the gene matches. The CDR3 has 15 residues. Germline CDR1 reads PRHDT; CDR2 reads FYEKMQ (reference sequence). In DNA, the CDR3 is TGTGCCAGCAGTTCAACAGGGGGCGTGGGTCAGCCCCAGCATTTT. Translation gives CASSSTGGVGQPQHF.

The chain couples TRBV5-6 to TRBJ1-6; 8 positions match TRBD1. The CDR3 sequence is 17 residues long. Germline V gene sequence: CDR1 SGHDT, CDR2 YYEEEE. Losses at the gene ends were 1 base for V and 6 bases for J; bases not matched to a gene: 9. The chain's CDR3 is CASSLSTWQGANSPLHF. Written as DNA, the CDR3 is TGTGCCAGCAGCTTGAGCACCTGGCAGGGGGCTAATTCACCCCTCCACTTT.

The chain uses TRBV14 and TRBJ1-1; D remains unclear. Germline CDR1 SGHDN, CDR2 FVKESK. V lost 2 bases to trimming and J lost 10 bases, with 11 bases between them. CDR3 length: 12 residues. The CDR3 region has the DNA TGTGCCAGCAGCCAAAGGCCGGGCCCAGCTTTCTTT. Translating gives CASSQRPGPAFF.

Turning to this clone: Additional DNA sequences in this sample encode the identical CDR3. V is TRBV20-1 and J is TRBJ2-7; D not resolved. In germline, CDR1 is DFQATT, CDR2 SNEGSKA (reference sequence). The CDR3 has 11 residues. With 0 bases removed from V and 4 bases from J, the gap between germline ends came to 4 bases. As DNA, the CDR3 is TGCAGTGCTAGAGAAGGGTACGAGCAGTACTTC. Protein sequence: CSAREGYEQYF.

This clone was seen just once. The CDR3 coding sequence is TGCGCCAGCAGTGAGTCGGGGGACCCATTCTCCTACAATGAGCAGTTCTTC. Translating it yields CASSESGDPFSYNEQFF. The gene calls are TRBV10-1 and TRBJ2-1; D could derive from TRBD1 or TRBD2 (5 bases each). Germline values: CDR1 WNHNN, CDR2 SYGVQD (reference sequence). V was cut by 0 bases and J by 0 bases, with 12 bases left in between. The CDR3 has 17 residues.

This clone was seen a single time. The chain uses TRBV11-2 and TRBJ2-5, with D unclear. V lost 5 bases, J lost 4 bases, and 14 bases lay in between. Germline CDR1 is SGHAT and CDR2 is FQNNGV. CDR3 length: 14 amino acids. DNA for the CDR3: TGTGCCAGCAGCGGTACTATCCCCGGAGAGACCCAGTACTTC. This encodes CASSGTIPGETQYF.